These 13 T cell receptor beta chains came from one sample sequenced in a study of shared clonotypes between healthy human individuals. Assay used: immunoSEQ multiplex PCR; TCRdb lists only in-frame clones, some missing. The table records some 580,000 clones, around 97% of them present only once. The sample consisted of naive CD4+ T cells sorted from blood. Subset noted: CD45RA+ positively selected. The receptors were sampled from a woman between 25 and 40 years old in good health.

The J gene is TRBJ1-1, the V gene TRBV12-5, with D perhaps matching TRBD1 (6 bases). V lost 4 bases and J 1 base, leaving 19 bases between the germline ends. This CDR3 is built from 17 residues. Germline assignment: CDR1 LGHNT and CDR2 FRNRAP. The CDR3 DNA reads as TGTGCTAGTGGTTCCGGACAGAAAACCGACCCGAACACTGAAGCTTTCTTT. This translates into CASGSGQKTDPNTEAFF. Using reference TRBV12-5 and TRBJ1-1 for the parts outside the CDR3, the full variable domain is DARVTQTPRHKVTEMGQEVTMRCQPILGHNTVFWYRQTMMQGLELLAYFRNRAPLDDSGMPKDRFSAEMPDATLATLKIQPSEPRDSAVYFCASGSGQKTDPNTEAFFGQGTRLTVV.

This rearrangement joins TRBV7-9 to TRBJ2-2; D possibly corresponds to TRBD2 (5 bases). Germline-derived CDR1 and CDR2 are SEHNR and FQNEAQ (reference sequence). This CDR3 is 15 amino acids long. The V end was cut by 1 base, the J end by 4 bases, with 10 bases between. DNA of the CDR3: TGTGCCAGCAGCTTAGGAGGGCAGATCACCGGGGAGCTGTTTTTT. Amino acids: CASSLGGQITGELFF.

The chain carries TRBV19 and TRBJ2-1, with D perhaps matching TRBD2 (5 bases). Germline CDR1 LNHDA, CDR2 SQIVND (reference sequence). CDR3 length: 16 residues. V dropped 6 bases and J dropped 2 bases, with 17 bases sitting between them. The CDR3 sequence is CASRDFSATTYNEQFF. Written as DNA, the CDR3 is TGTGCCAGTAGAGACTTTAGCGCCACCACCTACAATGAGCAGTTCTTC.

The chain has TRBV27 and TRBJ1-2; D uncertain. The CDR3 sequence is 16 residues long. CDR1 and CDR2 (germline): MNHEY, SMNVEV (reference sequence). Trimming took off 5 bases at V and 5 bases at J, with 21 bases between the two ends. CDR3 amino acids: CASSPNRPGLGYGYTF. CDR3 nucleotide sequence: TGTGCCAGCAGTCCTAATCGCCCGGGTTTGGGGTATGGCTACACCTTC.

This chain links TRBV6-6 with TRBJ1-1; D is unclear. Trimming cost V 2 bases and J 1 base, with 11 bases left between them. Germline lookup yields CDR1 MNHNY and CDR2 SVGAGI (reference sequence). The CDR3 extends over 15 amino acids. The CDR3 is CASSYGAPGNTEAFF. CDR3 sequence (DNA): TGTGCCAGCAGTTACGGTGCCCCCGGGAACACTGAAGCTTTCTTT.

The J gene is TRBJ1-6, the V gene TRBV7-6, with a weak D call TRBD1 (5 bases). This CDR3 spans 14 amino acids. The V end lost 8 bases, the J end lost 7 bases, and 15 bases lay between the germline ends. In germline, CDR1 is SGHVS, CDR2 FNYEAQ. The chain's CDR3 is CASAPGTGNSPLHF. CDR3 in DNA: TGTGCCAGCGCCCCCGGGACGGGAAATTCACCCCTCCACTTT.

This sequence joins TRBV6-5 and TRBJ2-7, with 8 bases identical to TRBD2. Germline V gene sequence: CDR1 MNHEY, CDR2 SVGAGI. This CDR3 region has 12 residues. V dropped 6 bases and J dropped 5; count of bases not matched to a gene: 3. The CDR3 DNA is TGTGCCAGCAGAACGGGACTAGACGAGCAGTACTTC. Its protein product is CASRTGLDEQYF.

J is TRBJ2-2 and V is TRBV5-1; no definite D call. The CDR3 contains 15 residues. The V and J ends lost 2 bases and 0 bases respectively, with 8 bases between them. Looked up from germline, CDR1 is SGHRS and CDR2 is YFSETQ. The CDR3 is CASSLQLPNTGELFF. The CDR3 region has the DNA TGCGCCAGCAGCTTACAGCTACCGAACACCGGGGAGCTGTTTTTT.

The gene calls are TRBV27 and TRBJ1-4; TRBD1 is a possible D gene (6 bases). In germline, CDR1 is MNHEY, CDR2 SMNVEV (reference sequence). With 1 base removed from V and 11 bases from J, the gap between germline ends came to 20 bases. CDR3 size: 16 residues. The CDR3 bases are TGTGCCAGCAGTTTATTCGCCGGGACAAGGCCTGGGAAACTGTTTTTT. Protein sequence: CASSLFAGTRPGKLFF.

The genes are TRBV28 and TRBJ2-1; TRBD2 is a possible D gene (6 bases). CDR3 length: 18 residues. V was pared by 5 bases and J by 4 bases, with 24 bases between. Germline CDR1 reads MDHEN; CDR2 reads SYDVKM. Written as DNA, the CDR3 is TGTGCCAGCAGTCTACCCTCACTTGGGGGAGGAAGTTACAATGAGCAGTTCTTC. Its protein is CASSLPSLGGGSYNEQFF. Filled out from reference TRBV28 and TRBJ2-1, the complete variable domain reads DVKVTQSSRYLVKRTGEKVFLECVQDMDHENMFWYRQDPGLGLRLIYFSYDVKMKEKGDIPEGYSVSREKKERFSLILESASTNQTSMYLCASSLPSLGGGSYNEQFFGPGTRLTVL.

V usage is TRBV28 and J usage is TRBJ1-1; D not resolved. The V end was cut by 5 bases, the J end by 5 bases, with 18 bases between. CDR3 size: 15 residues. The germline V gene has CDR1 MDHEN and CDR2 SYDVKM. CDR3 region: CASSPLGSMRTEAFF. The CDR3 DNA is TGTGCCAGCAGTCCCTTGGGATCTATGAGGACTGAAGCTTTCTTT. The whole variable domain, filled in from reference TRBV28 and TRBJ1-1, reads DVKVTQSSRYLVKRTGEKVFLECVQDMDHENMFWYRQDPGLGLRLIYFSYDVKMKEKGDIPEGYSVSREKKERFSLILESASTNQTSMYLCASSPLGSMRTEAFFGQGTRLTVV.

This sequence joins TRBV7-9 and TRBJ2-2; possible D gene TRBD1, 6 bases. V shed 5 bases and J shed 4 bases, with 8 bases lying between them. Germline CDR1 and CDR2: SEHNR and FQNEAQ (reference sequence). The CDR3 is 13 amino acids. CDR3 in DNA: TGTGCCAGCAGCGAAGGGGGCACCGGGGAGCTGTTTTTT. Protein: CASSEGGTGELFF.

This rearrangement joins TRBV7-7 to TRBJ2-2, with a tentative D call TRBD1 (6 bases). V shed 5 bases and J shed 3 bases, with 13 bases lying between them. CDR3 length: 15 amino acids. Germline assignment: CDR1 SSHAT and CDR2 FNYEAQ (reference sequence). The CDR3 sequence: CASSHTGFDTGELFF. The CDR3 nucleotides read TGTGCCAGCAGCCACACAGGGTTTGACACCGGGGAGCTGTTTTTT.